This entry lists 13 T cell receptor beta chains sequenced from one sample in a study of early T cells in non-severe SARS-CoV-2 infection. TCRdb used MiXCR to reprocess the 5' RACE reads, holding one entry per CDR3 protein. There are 80,000 to 95,000 distinct CDR3 sequences in the sample; roughly 14% occur only once, and 0.45% to 0.75% lies in the top ten. The source material was whole blood. The source is an adult who was a healthcare worker with PCR-confirmed SARS-CoV-2 infection or an uninfected control (not recorded which).

The V and J genes are TRBV29-1 and TRBJ1-2, with D possibly matching TRBD1 (5 bases). CDR3 length: 11 residues. Germline V gives CDR1 SQVTM, CDR2 ANQGSEA. Trimming cost V 4 bases and J 6 bases, with 9 bases left between them. CDR3 amino acids: CSVAREDGYTF. Here the CDR3 DNA reads TGCAGCGTTGCCAGGGAAGATGGCTACACCTTC.

Only a few counts were recorded for this clonotype. This chain links TRBV10-2 with TRBJ2-1; D is uncertain. The V end lost 0 bases, the J end lost 8 bases, and 11 bases lay between the germline ends. Germline CDR1 is WSHSY and CDR2 is SAAADI. The CDR3 sequence is 14 residues long. The CDR3 here is CASSESGRSHEQFF. In DNA form, the CDR3 reads TGCGCCAGCAGTGAGTCTGGCAGGTCGCATGAGCAGTTCTTC.

This clonotype was counted between two and nine times. The chain has TRBV7-9 and TRBJ2-5, with a tentative D call TRBD1 (6 bases). The CDR3 is made up of 14 amino acids. Looked up from germline, CDR1 is SEHNR and CDR2 is FQNEAQ (reference sequence). The V and J ends lost 1 base and 5 bases respectively, with 11 bases between them. The CDR3 region is CASSLEQGRETQYF. Written as DNA, the CDR3 is TGTGCCAGCAGCTTAGAGCAGGGGCGCGAGACCCAGTACTTC.

Concerning this clonotype itself: One end of the junction varies from germline; a read error may be responsible. The rearrangement uses TRBV10-3 and TRBJ2-1, with a possible D match to TRBD2 (6 bases). CDR3 size: 13 residues. CDR1 is ENHRY and CDR2 is SYGVKD in the germline V gene. The CDR3 here is CAISKTSYNEQFF. The DNA of the CDR3 is TGCGCCATCAGTAAGACTAGCTACAATGAGCAGTTCTTC.

This clonotype was detected many times. This chain connects TRBV10-3 to TRBJ2-7; 8 bases match TRBD1. The CDR3 consists of 13 residues. V trimming: 2 bases; J trimming: 3 bases; junction bases outside the gene matches: 0. CDR1 is ENHRY, CDR2 SYGVKD, per germline. In nucleotides, the CDR3 is TGTGCCATCAGTGAGGGACAGGGCTACGAGCAGTACGTC. Its protein product is CAISEGQGYEQYV.

This rearrangement joins TRBV4-1 to TRBJ2-7; D is unclear. Germline V gene sequence: CDR1 MGHRA, CDR2 YSYEKL. The CDR3 has 13 amino acids. The ends were cut back, 1 base at V and 3 bases at J, with 7 bases in the middle. The CDR3 sequence: CASSQVGDYEQYV. DNA for the CDR3: TGCGCCAGCAGCCAAGTAGGTGACTACGAGCAGTACGTC.

Only a few counts were recorded for this clonotype. The chain recombines TRBV27 with TRBJ2-7; unclear D gene. The V gene's germline CDR1 is MNHEY and CDR2 SMNVEV (reference sequence). There are 14 residues in the CDR3. V dropped 5 bases and J dropped 1 base, with 12 bases sitting between them. The CDR3 nucleotides are TGTGCCAGCAGTCTGACCGACACATCCTACGAGCAGTACGTC. Its translation is CASSLTDTSYEQYV.

V usage is TRBV28 and J usage is TRBJ1-2; D might be TRBD1 (6 bases). The CDR3 spans 14 residues. CDR1 and CDR2 from the germline V gene are MDHEN and SYDVKM. The V gene lost 8 bases and the J gene lost 7 bases, with 20 bases spanning the gap. This CDR3 reads CASSRNGGATGYTF. CDR3 sequence (DNA): TGTGCCAGCTCTCGGAACGGGGGGGCTACTGGCTACACCTTC.

Ten or more counts support this clonotype. This chain joins TRBV5-4 and TRBJ2-2; tentatively, D is TRBD1 (6 bases). Germline-derived CDR1 and CDR2 are SGHNT and YYREEE (reference sequence). Trimming took off 5 bases at V and 2 bases at J, with 10 bases between the two ends. The CDR3 is 14 amino acids. The CDR3 nucleotides are TGTGCCAGCAGTCGGGACATTAACACCGGGGAGCTGTTTTTT. Its protein product is CASSRDINTGELFF.

The chain joins TRBV19 to TRBJ2-1, with D perhaps assigned TRBD1 or TRBD2 (6 bases each). There are 14 residues in the CDR3. Per the germline V gene, CDR1 is LNHDA and CDR2 is SQIVND (reference sequence). V was pared by 7 bases and J by 7 bases, with 17 bases between. CDR3 sequence reads: CASNPRGRTNEQFF. As DNA, the CDR3 is TGTGCCAGTAATCCCCGGGGGCGAACGAATGAGCAGTTCTTC.

This clonotype was counted between two and nine times. The chain has TRBV12-3 or TRBV12-4 and TRBJ2-7; TRBD1 or TRBD2 may be the D gene (5 bases each). V lost 3 bases and J 0 bases, leaving 27 bases between the germline ends. There are 20 residues in the CDR3. The CDR3 spells CASSFNKTAFTVGGSYEQYV. As DNA, the CDR3 is TGTGCCAGCAGTTTTAATAAGACGGCCTTTACTGTTGGGGGCTCCTACGAGCAGTACGTC.

The chain uses TRBV6-6 and TRBJ1-6, with 7 bases lining up with TRBD1. The ends lost 7 bases at V and 8 bases at J; junction bases unmatched: 14. The germline V gene has CDR1 MNHNY and CDR2 SVGAGI (reference sequence). This CDR3 has 16 residues. DNA for the CDR3: TGTGCCAGCAACTTACATGGTAGGGACAGCGATTCACCCCTCCACTTT. Its translation is CASNLHGRDSDSPLHF.

J is TRBJ1-1 and V is TRBV6-4; D is unresolved. Germline CDR1 reads MRHNA; CDR2 reads SNTAGT. This CDR3 spans 11 amino acids. The ends were cut back, 3 bases at V and 8 bases at J, with 7 bases in the middle. The CDR3 reads CASSERREAFF. CDR3 coding DNA: TGTGCCAGCAGTGAAAGGAGGGAAGCTTTCTTT.